This entry concerns a single T cell receptor (beta chain). The antigen is undetermined. Germline lookup yields CDR1 SGHAT and CDR2 FQNNGV. This CDR3 region has 13 residues. V lost 4 bases to trimming and J lost 9 bases, with 15 bases between them. Amplification used 60 Vbeta primers and 13 Jbeta primers. Produced via immunoSEQ multiplex PCR; TCRdb's table is partial and in-frame only. The repertoire holds 20,000 to 30,000 clones, with 75% to 85% as singletons. This record comes from a study of cytomegalovirus exposure and HLA in healthy donors. As for the study in general: Early released data had about 85 million unique TCRs, all coming from HLA-typed donors.

Whole-study results and caveats: In a later analysis, a missense DCLRE1C variant was linked to TCR beta V- and J-gene trimming. The study flagged about 160 TCR beta chains as cytomegalovirus-associated.

The sequence came from a male donor in good health and CMV-seronegative. This chain uses TRBV11-2 with TRBJ1-2; D is undetermined. Sequencing was done on a sample of PBMCs. In DNA, the CDR3 is TGTGCCAGCAGCTCACAGAGGGAGCAAAGCTACACCTTC. It codes for CASSSQREQSYTF.